A single sample gave rise to the 14 T cell receptor beta chains below, sequenced in a study of post-analysis software for immune sequencing data. Study observations and caveats: There were about five TRBV segments more frequent in patients than controls, and TRBV5-6, TRBV5-1 and TRBV20-1 were among them.

Built from TCR beta cDNA, the libraries had unique molecular identifiers in them. TCRdb re-called the PCR reads through MiXCR, storing one row per CDR3 protein. The repertoire has 820,000 or so distinct CDR3 sequences, 53% of them found once; the top ten carry over 4%. No antigen has been assigned to these receptors. Material for sequencing was blood. The receptors originated from a girl under 18 with multiple sclerosis.

This sequence joins TRBV9 and TRBJ1-2; TRBD1 might be the D (5 bases). CDR1 SGDLS and CDR2 YYNGEE come from the germline V gene. Trimming removed 0 bases from V and 7 bases from J, with 13 bases in between. CDR3 length equals 14 residues. The DNA of the CDR3 is TGTGCCAGCAGCGTAGGAGGGGCGCAGCCTGGCTACACCTTC. This sequence encodes CASSVGGAQPGYTF.

The chain is built from TRBV10-3 and TRBJ2-1; a possible D gene is TRBD2 (5 bases). CDR3 length equals 18 residues. The V gene's germline CDR1 is ENHRY and CDR2 SYGVKD. The ends were cut back, 6 bases at V and 0 bases at J, with 21 bases in the middle. CDR3 sequence reads: CAISPFLVRGSSYNEQFF. DNA of the CDR3: TGTGCCATCAGCCCCTTCCTGGTCCGAGGGAGCTCCTACAATGAGCAGTTCTTC.

In regard to this clonotype: This sequence may be a read error, since a much larger clone differs from it by one base. The chain links TRBV6-4 to TRBJ2-5; D gene ambiguous. There are 13 residues in the CDR3. The germline V and J ends were trimmed by 5 bases and 3 bases, with 10 bases remaining between them. Germline V gives CDR1 MRHNA, CDR2 SNTAGT. For the CDR3, the DNA is TGTGCCAGCAGTACACAGAGTAAAGAGACCCAGTACTTC. This encodes CASSTQSKETQYF.

The chain links TRBV20-1 to TRBJ2-4, with D perhaps matching TRBD1 (5 bases). The last part of the DNA fits TRBJ2-7 better; the J call may be wrong. Germline CDR1 reads DFQATT; CDR2 reads SNEGSKA (reference sequence). This CDR3 region has 13 residues. The CDR3 region has the DNA TGCAGTGCTAGTCCAGGGTTTACCTACGAGCAGTACTTC. This sequence encodes CSASPGFTYEQYF.

The sample holds one count of this clonotype. This chain uses TRBV20-1 with TRBJ2-7; TRBD1 agrees at 10 bases. CDR1 is DFQATT and CDR2 is SNEGSKA in the germline V gene (reference sequence). J gave up 3 bases and V 0 bases, and 5 bases lay outside the gene matches. The CDR3 has 15 amino acids. The DNA for the CDR3 is TGCAGTGCTAGAGATCGCGGGACAGGGGTCTACGAGCAGTACTTC. Protein: CSARDRGTGVYEQYF.

This sequence joins TRBV7-9 and TRBJ1-1, with D tentatively TRBD1 (5 bases). The CDR3 spans 14 residues. The V end lost 0 bases, the J end lost 10 bases, and 15 bases lay between the germline ends. Germline lookup yields CDR1 SEHNR and CDR2 FQNEAQ (reference sequence). CDR3 sequence: CASSLASEGLRAFF. The CDR3 nucleotides read TGTGCCAGCAGCTTAGCGTCCGAGGGGCTGCGAGCTTTCTTT.

The chain couples TRBV20-1 to TRBJ1-2, with D uncertain. This CDR3 comprises 13 residues. V was clipped by 3 bases and J by 5 bases, with 13 bases between them. In germline, CDR1 is DFQATT, CDR2 SNEGSKA (reference sequence). In DNA form, the CDR3 reads TGCAGTGCTAGGCCCCAGAACCATTATGGCTACACCTTC. It specifies CSARPQNHYGYTF.

This clonotype appeared once. This sequence joins TRBV20-1 and TRBJ1-6; D call uncertain. The germline V gene has CDR1 DFQATT and CDR2 SNEGSKA (reference sequence). The CDR3 covers 16 residues. The V end lost 0 bases, the J end lost 3 bases, and 12 bases lay between the germline ends. CDR3 amino acids: CSARDLAALYNSPLHF. The CDR3 nucleotides are TGCAGTGCTAGAGATCTGGCAGCCCTCTATAATTCACCCCTCCACTTT.

This clonotype came up a few times. The rearrangement uses TRBV6-2 or TRBV6-3 and TRBJ1-2; D is undetermined. The CDR3 covers 13 residues. V gave up 2 bases and J gave up 2 bases, with 6 bases separating them. Germline V gives CDR1 MNHEY, CDR2 SVGEGT. The CDR3 reads CASSYAANYGYTF. CDR3 in DNA: TGTGCCAGCAGTTACGCGGCCAACTATGGCTACACCTTC.

This clonotype showed up just a few times. This chain uses TRBV7-3 with TRBJ1-6; 7 bases match TRBD1. The CDR3 spans 16 residues. V was pared by 5 bases and J by 10 bases, with 14 bases of the junction left unmatched. Germline assignment: CDR1 SGHTA and CDR2 FQGTGA. CDR3 in DNA: TGTGCCAGCAGCCGCGGGACAGTCCTGGAAGGATCACCCCTCCACTTT. Its translation: CASSRGTVLEGSPLHF.

This clonotype was counted a few times. This rearrangement joins TRBV7-9 to TRBJ1-2; unclear D gene. V shed 5 bases and J shed 3 bases, with 7 bases lying between them. The germline V gene encodes CDR1 SEHNR and CDR2 FQNEAQ (reference sequence). CDR3 size: 12 residues. The CDR3 here is CASSHDDYGYTF. CDR3 nucleotides: TGTGCCAGCAGCCATGATGACTATGGCTACACCTTC.

The chain recombines TRBV11-2 with TRBJ2-1; TRBD2 matches at 8 bases. Germline V gives CDR1 SGHAT, CDR2 FQNNGV. The CDR3 spans 16 residues. V trimming: 1 base; J trimming: 8 bases; junction bases outside the gene matches: 10. CDR3 bases: TGTGCCAGCAGCTTAGGTGTCGTTGACGGGAGGGATGAGCAGTTCTTC. Its translation is CASSLGVVDGRDEQFF.

This sequence joins TRBV5-5 and TRBJ1-2; D might be TRBD1 (6 bases). Trimming pared 0 bases from V and 8 bases from J, leaving 14 bases between. The CDR3 length is 14 residues. CDR1 is SGHKS, CDR2 YYEKEE, per germline (reference sequence). As DNA, the CDR3 is TGTGCCAGCAGCTTGGTATTGGGGGGCCAGGGCTACACCTTC. Translation gives CASSLVLGGQGYTF.

CDR3 amino acids: CSALGVGEIQYF. CDR3 nucleotide sequence: TGCAGTGCCCTGGGGGTAGGCGAGATTCAGTACTTC. The chain uses TRBV20-1 and TRBJ2-4; either TRBD1 or TRBD2 may supply D (5 bases each). The CDR3 spans 12 residues. Germline V lookup: CDR1 DFQATT, CDR2 SNEGSKA (reference sequence). Deletions cut 6 bases from V and 10 bases from J, with 16 bases between.